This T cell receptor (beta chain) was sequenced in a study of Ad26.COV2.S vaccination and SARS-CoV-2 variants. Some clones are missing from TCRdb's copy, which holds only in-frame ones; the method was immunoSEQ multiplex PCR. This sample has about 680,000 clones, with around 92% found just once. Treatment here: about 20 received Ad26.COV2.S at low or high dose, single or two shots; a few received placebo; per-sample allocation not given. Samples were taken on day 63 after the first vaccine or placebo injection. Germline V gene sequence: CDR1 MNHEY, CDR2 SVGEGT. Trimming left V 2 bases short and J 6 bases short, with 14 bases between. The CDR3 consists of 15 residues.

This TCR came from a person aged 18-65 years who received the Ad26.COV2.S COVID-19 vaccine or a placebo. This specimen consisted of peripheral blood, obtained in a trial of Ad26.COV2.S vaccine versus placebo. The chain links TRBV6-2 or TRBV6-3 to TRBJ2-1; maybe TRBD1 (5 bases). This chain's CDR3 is CASSYRAGHRNEQFF. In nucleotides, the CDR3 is TGTGCCAGCAGTTACAGGGCAGGGCACCGCAATGAGCAGTTCTTC.